This T cell receptor beta chain stems from a study of metastatic and nonmetastatic thyroid tumors. For the study at large: Across blood and tumor or nodule tissue, repertoires from malignant and benign thyroid patients were compared with one another. Broader study findings: Within blood and tumor, benign nodules reportedly had significantly lower TCR beta diversity than malignant thyroid tumors did.

Germline CDR1 and CDR2: SGHAT and FQNNGV. The CDR3 has 15 residues. The trim removed 5 bases at V and 4 bases at J, leaving 7 bases unmatched. There were no patients who had received any treatment before thyroid surgery. As for this clone: Its antigen is as yet unknown.

Per the authors' pipeline: Variation in CDR3 across clinicopathological groups served as the basis for constructing a distant-metastasis classifier in papillary thyroid cancer. TCRdb reassembled clones from the PCR reads with MiXCR. The V and J calls shown here were made by TCRdb, not taken from the authors' results. The table records roughly 25,000 clones, roughly an eighth of them present only once. The origin of this receptor is a female donor with papillary thyroid cancer or a benign thyroid nodule (not recorded which). Some clones in this sample may be carry-over from other donors' samples. Sequencing used blood. The chain combines TRBV11-2 with TRBJ2-7; 11 bases fit TRBD2. In DNA form, the CDR3 reads TGTGCCAGCAGCAACGGGAGACTAGCGGGGTACGAGCAGTACTTC. Amino acids: CASSNGRLAGYEQYF.